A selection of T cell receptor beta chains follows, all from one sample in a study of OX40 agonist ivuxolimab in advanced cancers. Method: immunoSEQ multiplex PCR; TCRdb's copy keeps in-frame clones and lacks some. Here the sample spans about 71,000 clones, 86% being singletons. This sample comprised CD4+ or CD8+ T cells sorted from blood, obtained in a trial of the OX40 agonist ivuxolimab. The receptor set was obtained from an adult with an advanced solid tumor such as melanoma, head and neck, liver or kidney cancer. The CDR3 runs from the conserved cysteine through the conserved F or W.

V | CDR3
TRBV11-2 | CASSSRLVYGYTF
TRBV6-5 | CASSLRTGEAYGYTF
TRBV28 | CASQKGGRGYTF
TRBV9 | CASSALSGRGDEQYF
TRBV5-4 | CASSSIGISGNTIYF
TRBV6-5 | CASSYRRGAGYTF
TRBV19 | CASSMGGSRRNGANVLTF
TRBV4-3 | CASSQGVSDTGELFF
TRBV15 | CATSSGLGQPQHF
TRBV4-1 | CASSQAGEPARLLAKNIQYF
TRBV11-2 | CATRGGRTTDTQYF
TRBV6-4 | CASSATVGTGELFF
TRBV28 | CASSLTYRAGYTF
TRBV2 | CASSADRFGTDTQYF
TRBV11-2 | CASSFLRAGVEQYF
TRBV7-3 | CASSLRPPDRVTLTDTQYF
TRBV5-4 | CASSFPGAGAIDTQYF
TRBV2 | CASSEGGRDYEQYF
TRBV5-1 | CASSLATGEGGYTF
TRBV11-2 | CASSKRAETSYGYTF
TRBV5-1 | CASTDILYEQYF
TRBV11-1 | CASSGRTSGSYEQFF
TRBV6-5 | CASSYSNRGDTEAFF
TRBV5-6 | CASSNLDRDQPQHF
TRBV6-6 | CASRAGELGELFF
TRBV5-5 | CASSSTTYGYTF
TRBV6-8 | CASSPGGEQYF
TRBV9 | CASSAAGNTIYF
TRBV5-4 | CASSRGTAMNTEAFF
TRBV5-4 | CASSLVSGGWETQYF
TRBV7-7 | CASSLAGSSEQYF
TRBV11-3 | CASSSQWRAYNEQFF
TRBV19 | CASSELAGGFQETQYF
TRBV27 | CASRFRDVDWNSPLHF
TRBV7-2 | CASSPGGRRSYNEQFF
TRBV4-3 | CASSQAGQGEVNEKLFF
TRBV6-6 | CASMAGPELLFF
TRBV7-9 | CASSRTGGNEKLFF
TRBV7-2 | CASSLGTGSYNEQFF
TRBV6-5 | CASSYDSYNEQFF
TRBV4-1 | CASSHPKGQGADGETQYF
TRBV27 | CASRLSIETINEKLFF
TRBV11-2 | CASSLLQVRTDTQYF
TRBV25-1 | CASSDPAAGANVLTF
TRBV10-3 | CAISERGGASSGNTIYF
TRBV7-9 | CASSNGGVGANVLTF
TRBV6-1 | CASSEEVPVLFF
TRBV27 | CASRDDRVARTGELFF
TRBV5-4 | CASSLSRWGNEQFF
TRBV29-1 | CSVGDGPDVGEKLFF